Listed below are T cell receptor beta chains from one sample, sequenced in a study of tumor-infiltrating lymphocytes in oesophageal squamous cell carcinoma. TCRdb ran MiXCR on the PCR reads and lists one entry per CDR3 protein. The table records 23,000 or so distinct CDR3 sequences, 38% of them present only once. Sequencing used esophageal tumor tissue. The source is a male donor with esophageal squamous cell carcinoma. Each CDR3 is given with its conserved first and last residue. Fields, in order: J gene, D gene, clone size, CDR3 length, V gene, CDR3 DNA, CDR3 protein. The D gene is left open where the match is weak. For some rows the clone size is stated as once, few or many, or as a class when expanded; others skip it.

TRBJ2-7 . medium-sized 15 TRBV7-9 TGTGCCAGCAGCTTGGAACTAGGGTTCGTTGAGCCCCTCCACTTC CASSLELGFVEPLHF
TRBJ2-7 TRBD1 . 13 TRBV7-3 TGTGCCAGCAGCTTAGGACAGGGGTGGGCGCAGTACTTC CASSLGQGWAQYF
TRBJ2-5 . . 13 TRBV7-2 TGTGCCAGCAGCTTCGCGGTACAAGAGACCCAGTACTTC CASSFAVQETQYF
TRBJ2-1 . . 18 TRBV19 TGTGCCAGTAGTCCATGGACAGGCTCGGCGGGGAATTTCGTTGAGCAGTTCTTC CASSPWTGSAGNFVEQFF
TRBJ2-7 . . 14 TRBV7-2 TGTGCCAGCAGCTTACCCAGTGAGGTCCGCGAGCAGTACTTC CASSLPSEVREQYF
TRBJ2-7 TRBD2 . 16 TRBV7-2 TGTGCCAGCAACCGTAATCAGCGGGAGTCTTCCTACGAGCAGTACTTC CASNRNQRESSYEQYF
TRBJ2-1 . medium-sized 13 TRBV7-3 TGTGCCAGCAGCGAAAGTCAGTACAATGAGCAGTTCTTC CASSESQYNEQFF
TRBJ1-3 . . 16 TRBV6-1 TGTGCCAGCAGCTCCAGCCGCCGGGGCCGTGGAAACACCATATATTTT CASSSSRRGRGNTIYF
TRBJ1-3 . . 14 TRBV28 TGTGCCAGCAGTTTTGCGCACTCTGGAAACACCATATATTTT CASSFAHSGNTIYF
TRBJ1-6 . . 14 TRBV7-2 TGTGCCAGCAGCTTACGGGGGCGTGATTCACCCCTCCACTTT CASSLRGRDSPLHF
TRBJ2-7 . . 14 TRBV7-4 TGTGCCAGCAGCCAAAATTCAGGGTCCTACGAGCAGTACTTC CASSQNSGSYEQYF
TRBJ2-5 TRBD1 . 17 TRBV7-9 TGTGCCAGCAGCTTTTACGGAACGGACAGGGGTTTAGAGACCCAGTACTTC CASSFYGTDRGLETQYF
TRBJ2-7 TRBD2 few 17 TRBV2 TGTGCCAGCAGTTTCTCAACTAGCGGGAGTAATTCCTACGAGCAGTACTTC CASSFSTSGSNSYEQYF
TRBJ2-5 TRBD2 many 18 TRBV6-2/TRBV6-3 TGTGCCAGCAGTTACTTCCCTCTAGCGGGGGAGTCTCGCGAGACCCAGTACTTC CASSYFPLAGESRETQYF
TRBJ1-5 . many 14 TRBV7-6 TGTGCCAGCAGCCCCTCTTTTGGCAATCAGCCCCAGCATTTT CASSPSFGNQPQHF
TRBJ1-1 . many 13 TRBV10-2 TGCGCCAGCAGTGAGGGGGCGAACACTGAAGCTTTCTTT CASSEGANTEAFF
TRBJ2-1 . many 13 TRBV11-1 TGTGCCAGCAGCCCCGACAGAATCAATGAGCAGTTCTTC CASSPDRINEQFF
TRBJ2-4 TRBD1 . 17 TRBV11-3 TGTGCCAGCAGCTTTCCACGACAGGGGTTTAGCAAAAACATTCAGTACTTC CASSFPRQGFSKNIQYF
TRBJ2-7 . many 14 TRBV27 TGTGCCAGCAGTTTGGCGGGCAGATCCTACGAGCAGTACTTC CASSLAGRSYEQYF
TRBJ2-7 . many 16 TRBV11-2 TGTGCCAGCAGCTTAGATGGGGGACGGACCTACAATGAGCAGTACTTC CASSLDGGRTYNEQYF
TRBJ2-7 TRBD2 many 15 TRBV6-1 TGTGCCAGCAGCCTACTAGCGGGGGGACGGGTTGAGCAGTACTTC CASSLLAGGRVEQYF
TRBJ2-5 . once 16 TRBV7-8 TGTGCCAGCAGCTTCCGGGGGGCGCGAGATAATTCACCCCTCCAATTC CASSFRGARDNSPLQF
TRBJ2-4 TRBD1 . 15 TRBV3-1 TGTGCCAGCAGCCGTCCCGGGACAGGTTCTTGGGAGCAGTACTTT CASSRPGTGSWEQYF
TRBJ2-3 TRBD2 few 13 TRBV19 TGTGCCAGTAGTGACGGGGGGAGGGATACGCAGTATTTT CASSDGGRDTQYF
TRBJ2-7 TRBD2 few 13 TRBV7-6 TGTGCCAGCAGCTCCGCACTAGCGAGCGAGCAGTACTTC CASSSALASEQYF
TRBJ1-1 . . 12 TRBV6-1 TGTGCCAGCAGTGATACAACCTATAAAGCTTTCTTT CASSDTTYKAFF
TRBJ2-4 . few 15 TRBV9 TGTGCCAGCAGCAGGACCAACAGCGTCTACAATGAGCAGTACTTC CASSRTNSVYNEQYF
TRBJ1-1 . many 14 TRBV27 TGTGCCAGCAGGGGCTCTGCAGTGAACACTGAAGCTTTCTTT CASRGSAVNTEAFF
TRBJ2-5 . . 14 TRBV11-1 TGTGCCAGCAGCATAAGCAGTCCGGGTGAGACCCAGTACTTC CASSISSPGETQYF
TRBJ2-5 TRBD1 many 13 TRBV19 TGTGCCAGTAGCCCGACAGGGCTCGAGACCCAGTACTTC CASSPTGLETQYF
TRBJ2-1 . . 16 TRBV7-2 TGTGCCAGCAGCTTAGGTGGCAGGGGAAGCTACAATGAGCAGTTCTTC CASSLGGRGSYNEQFF
TRBJ1-2 TRBD1 . 13 TRBV7-9 TGTGCCAGCAGCTTCGGCAGGGGGCATGGCTACACCTTC CASSFGRGHGYTF
TRBJ2-7 . few 18 TRBV18 TGTGCCAGCTCACCACGCTGGGCAGGACCCCCTCCCTCGGGTGAGCAGTACTTC CASSPRWAGPPPSGEQYF
TRBJ2-6 . . 12 TRBV11-3 . CASSLLRAVLRF
TRBJ2-7 TRBD2 few 20 TRBV6-2/TRBV6-3 TGTGCCAGCAGTTACTCCTCGGGACTAGCGGGAGGGCCTAACCAGAACGAGCAGTACTTC CASSYSSGLAGGPNQNEQYF
TRBJ2-3 . . 14 TRBV10-3 TGTGCCATCAGTGAGGGGGACAAGGTAGATACGCAGTATTTT CAISEGDKVDTQYF
TRBJ2-6 . many 16 TRBV5-1 TGCGCCAGCAGCCCGACAGGTAGCTCTGGGGCCAACGTCCTGACTTTC CASSPTGSSGANVLTF
TRBJ2-7 . once 15 TRBV7-4 TGTGCCAGCAGCTTAGACAGCGAGAGGTCCTACGAGCAGTACTTC CASSLDSERSYEQYF
TRBJ2-7 TRBD2 many 14 TRBV12-3/TRBV12-4 TGTGCCAGCAGTTTTGGCGGGGGGGATTCACCCCTCCACTTC CASSFGGGDSPLHF
TRBJ2-7 . medium-sized 13 TRBV6-1 TGTGCCAGCAGGTATGGCTCGACGGGAGAGCAGTACTTC CASRYGSTGEQYF
TRBJ1-1 TRBD1 many 17 TRBV7-9 TGTGCCAGCAGCAAGGGACAGGGGGGTGCACGGAACACTGAAGCTTTCTTT CASSKGQGGARNTEAFF
TRBJ1-5 TRBD1 . 14 TRBV6-1 TGTGCCAGCAGAGGAACAGGGGGCTATCAGCCCCAGCATTTT CASRGTGGYQPQHF
TRBJ2-7 TRBD1 many 14 TRBV6-1 TGTGCCAGCAGTTCGGACAGGCCGTATTCACCCCTCCACTTC CASSSDRPYSPLHF
TRBJ2-1 . medium-sized 16 TRBV7-3 TGTGCCAGCAGCCCATCGGTTGTGAGCTCCTACAATGAGCAGTTCTTC CASSPSVVSSYNEQFF
TRBJ2-7 . . 13 TRBV6-2/TRBV6-3 TGTGCCAGCAGCCTAGCGTATTCCTACGAGCAGTACTTC CASSLAYSYEQYF
TRBJ1-3 . many 17 TRBV10-3 TGTGCCATCAGTGGAAAAGGGGCGAACTACTCTGGAAACACCATATATTTT CAISGKGANYSGNTIYF
TRBJ2-5 TRBD2 . 14 TRBV6-1 TGTGCCAGCAGTTATCAAGCGGGAGCCGAGACCCAGTACTTC CASSYQAGAETQYF
TRBJ1-4 . many 15 TRBV7-9 TGTGCCAGCAGCTTACGGCCGGGCGGGGGAGAAAAACTGTTTTTT CASSLRPGGGEKLFF